This TCR beta chain was documented in a study of cytomegalovirus exposure and HLA in healthy donors. Only one count was recorded for this clone. Germline V gene sequence: CDR1 ENHRY, CDR2 SYGVKD. V lost 7 bases to trimming and J lost 6 bases; unmatched junction nucleotides: 5. The CDR3 sequence is 13 residues long. A multiplex PCR was run with 60 Vbeta primers and 13 Jbeta primers. Measured with immunoSEQ multiplex PCR; TCRdb has only the in-frame clones, and not every one. The sample contains 85,000 to 100,000 clones, about three quarters of which appear only once. V gene TRBV10-3 combines with J gene TRBJ1-5; 8 bases line up with TRBD1. This sequence originates from a man between 50 and 59 years old in good health and CMV-seropositive. Material: PBMCs. In DNA, the CDR3 is TGTGCCATCATAAGGACAGGGTTTCAGCCCCAGCATTTT. Translating it yields CAIIRTGFQPQHF.